These T cell receptor beta chains were read from a single sample in a study of PD-1 blockade in classical Hodgkin lymphoma. Clones were sequenced by immunoSEQ multiplex PCR, and TCRdb holds only the in-frame ones, with some missing. The table records about 24,000 clones, roughly 84% of them present only once. This specimen was CD4+ T cells from blood, taken at baseline. The receptors stem from a human donor with classical Hodgkin lymphoma. Each CDR3 is given with its conserved first and last residue. A D gene is named only where the DNA matches it firmly. Where a row states a size, it is once, few, many or the class of an expanded clone; other rows omit it.

D gene	J gene	CDR3 length	clone size	V gene	CDR3 DNA	CDR3 protein
TRBD1	TRBJ1-2	13	.	TRBV5-1	TGCGCCAGCAGCCCGGACAGGACGTATGGCTACACCTTC	CASSPDRTYGYTF
.	TRBJ2-6	14	.	TRBV7-3	TGTGCCAGCAGCCAGACAGCCGGGGCCAACGTCCTGACTTTC	CASSQTAGANVLTF
.	TRBJ2-1	13	.	TRBV25-1	TGTGCCAGCAGTAGGTCTAGCGCCGATGAGCAGTTCTTC	CASSRSSADEQFF
.	TRBJ1-6	15	.	TRBV28	TGTGCCAGCAGTTTAGGTGGGGGGATGAGTTCACCCCTCCACTTT	CASSLGGGMSSPLHF
.	TRBJ1-5	16	.	TRBV19	TGTGCCAGTAGTATAGTAAGGCTAAGTTACGATCAGCCCCAGCATTTT	CASSIVRLSYDQPQHF
.	TRBJ1-2	14	.	TRBV7-8	TGTGCCAGCAGCTTAGACTTGAAGATGATTGGCTACACCTTC	CASSLDLKMIGYTF
.	TRBJ1-5	14	once	TRBV6-5	TGTGCCAGCAGTTACTCGCAGGGATATCAGCCCCAGCATTTT	CASSYSQGYQPQHF
.	TRBJ1-5	15	.	TRBV7-9	TGTGCCAGCAGCCCGGGGGGGGGAAGCAATCAGCCCCAGCATTTT	CASSPGGGSNQPQHF
.	TRBJ2-3	12	few	TRBV7-3	TGTGCCAGCAGCCCAAGCACAGATACGCAGTATTTT	CASSPSTDTQYF
TRBD2	TRBJ2-1	16	.	TRBV9	TGTGCCAGCAGCGAATCTCTAGCGGGGGGGTTGGATGAGCAGTTCTTC	CASSESLAGGLDEQFF
TRBD1	TRBJ1-2	15	once	TRBV7-8	TGTGCCAGCAGCTTAGCGGACAGGGTTAAGCGTGGCTACACCTTC	CASSLADRVKRGYTF
TRBD1	TRBJ1-1	13	once	TRBV2	TGTGCCAGCGCCGGACAGGGAAACACTGAAGCTTTCTTT	CASAGQGNTEAFF
.	TRBJ1-5	14	.	TRBV7-6	TGTGCCAGCAGCTTAGAGGGATTCAATCAGCCCCAGCATTTT	CASSLEGFNQPQHF
.	TRBJ1-1	13	.	TRBV9	TGTGCCAGCAGCGCCTCAACAAACACTGAAGCTTTCTTT	CASSASTNTEAFF
TRBD2	TRBJ2-1	16	.	TRBV6-6	TGTGCCAGCAGTTCAGGACTAGCGGTATCCTACAATGAGCAGTTCTTC	CASSSGLAVSYNEQFF
.	TRBJ1-1	13	.	TRBV5-1	TGCGCCAGCAGCTCACAGGGCGACACTGAAGCTTTCTTT	CASSSQGDTEAFF
.	TRBJ1-2	13	.	TRBV6-5	TGTGCCAGCAGGGACCGGTCGAGCTATGGCTACACCTTC	CASRDRSSYGYTF
.	TRBJ2-2	14	.	TRBV27	TGTGCCAGCAGGCTGGCAGGGGCCCTCGGAGAGCTGTTTTTT	CASRLAGALGELFF
.	TRBJ1-2	14	few	TRBV5-1	TGCGCCAGCAGCTTGGACAGAGCTTACTATGGCTACACCTTC	CASSLDRAYYGYTF
TRBD1	TRBJ2-3	15	once	TRBV29-1	TGCAGCGTTGTTCGGACAGGGGTTAGCACAGATACGCAGTATTTT	CSVVRTGVSTDTQYF
.	TRBJ2-3	13	once	TRBV29-1	TGCAGCGTTGGAACAAATTGGGCAGATACGCAGTATTTT	CSVGTNWADTQYF
.	TRBJ2-3	15	.	TRBV7-7	TGTGCCAGCAGCTTAGGGGCAGTCGGGACAGATACGCAGTATTTT	CASSLGAVGTDTQYF
.	TRBJ1-2	13	.	TRBV19	TGTGCCAGTAGTACGACAGCCGACTATGGCTACACCTTC	CASSTTADYGYTF
.	TRBJ1-1	13	once	TRBV11-1	TGTGCCAGCAGGGGGCCTCAGGGTACTGAAGCTTTCTTT	CASRGPQGTEAFF
TRBD1	TRBJ1-6	16	.	TRBV7-1	TGTGCCAGCAGCTTCAATCCGGGACAGGGGAGCTCACCCCTCCACTTT	CASSFNPGQGSSPLHF
TRBD1	TRBJ2-3	16	once	TRBV18	TGTGCCAGCTCACCGGGCAGCGGACAGGGGTTAGATACGCAGTATTTT	CASSPGSGQGLDTQYF
TRBD1	TRBJ2-7	15	few	TRBV19	TGTGCCAGCCGCAAGAGGGGACAGGGGTCCTACGAGCAGTACTTC	CASRKRGQGSYEQYF
.	TRBJ2-7	13	.	TRBV5-1	TGCGCCAGCAGCCGGGACTTCTCCTACGAGCAGTACTTC	CASSRDFSYEQYF
TRBD1	TRBJ2-1	16	.	TRBV7-2	TGTGCCAGCAGATATTTTCCCGGGACAGGGTACAATGAGCAGTTCTTC	CASRYFPGTGYNEQFF
.	TRBJ1-4	13	.	TRBV29-1	TGCAGCGTTGCGTGGTCTACTAATGAAAAACTGTTTTTT	CSVAWSTNEKLFF
.	TRBJ2-1	14	.	TRBV7-3	TGTGCCAGCAGCGACCCTACCACCCACAATGAGCAGTTCTTC	CASSDPTTHNEQFF
.	TRBJ1-3	14	.	TRBV25-1	TGTGCCAGCATGGGGCAGGCCTCTGGAAACACCATATATTTT	CASMGQASGNTIYF
.	TRBJ1-4	12	.	TRBV4-2	TGTGCCAGCAGCCAAGGCCCTGAAAAACTGTTTTTT	CASSQGPEKLFF
TRBD1	TRBJ2-3	14	.	TRBV7-2	TGTGCCAGCAGCTCTGGACAGGGGGCGGATACGCAGTATTTT	CASSSGQGADTQYF
TRBD1	TRBJ1-2	14	once	TRBV11-1	TGTGCCAGCAGCGTGGACAGGGCGGGATATGGCTACACCTTC	CASSVDRAGYGYTF
.	TRBJ1-2	14	.	TRBV11-3	TGTGCCAGCAGCTCCCAGGGGAATAACTATGGCTACACCTTC	CASSSQGNNYGYTF